This T cell receptor (beta chain) was sequenced for a study of T cells in Graves' hyperthyroidism and ophthalmopathy. Study-level information: The authors collected peripheral blood at initial diagnosis, before any treatment.

Individuals with ophthalmopathy presented a Clinical Activity Score of at least 3, a NOSPECS grade of at least 4 and a duration under 3 months. Around 10 ml fresh peripheral blood yielded the PBMCs. This clonotype was recorded many times. Amplification targeted TCR beta CDR3 regions from RNA transcripts. A first-round RT-PCR of the TCR CDR3 used the HTBI primer set. In TCRdb, the multiplex PCR reads were re-called with MiXCR into one record per CDR3 protein. The sample yields around 610,000 distinct CDR3 sequences, roughly 14% seen once. This CDR3 has 15 amino acids. The V gene's germline CDR1 is LNHNV and CDR2 YYDKDF (reference sequence). V was trimmed by 0 bases and J by 4 bases, leaving 10 bases between them.

Sequencing input: blood. This rearrangement joins TRBV15 to TRBJ1-5; D possibly corresponds to TRBD1 (5 bases). The source is a woman in her forties with Graves' ophthalmopathy. CDR3 coding DNA: TGTGCCACCAGCAGAGATCTCGGGGGAAATCAGCCCCAGCATTTT. Its translation is CATSRDLGGNQPQHF.